A selection of T cell receptor beta chains follows, all from one sample in a study of CD8+ T cells in alopecia areata. Using immunoSEQ multiplex PCR, the repertoire was profiled, and TCRdb retains in-frame clones only, with some absent. The sample yields 150,000 or so clones, 47% seen once. What was sequenced was CD4+ T cells sorted from blood. Receptors originate from a human donor with alopecia areata. The CDR3 runs from the conserved cysteine through the conserved F or W. The order of the fields is V gene, J gene, CDR3 protein.

>TRBV30|TRBJ2-5
CAWMGVTSGSETQYF
>TRBV29-1|TRBJ2-2
CSIRPNTGELFF
>TRBV7-9|TRBJ2-3
CASSPRRLGTDTQYF
>TRBV7-9|TRBJ1-1
CASSSMDRYTEAFF
>TRBV7-3|TRBJ2-1
CASSLSAGSSYNEQFF
>TRBV5-1|TRBJ2-2
CASSLRSGQTGELFF
>TRBV28|TRBJ2-5
CASRGFSIETQYF
>TRBV5-1|TRBJ2-7
CASSLVGRFEQYF
>TRBV6-5|TRBJ2-7
CASSSTGTHGGEQYF
>TRBV28|TRBJ2-5
CASSFGVQETQYF
>TRBV18|TRBJ1-1
CASSAEIVNTEAFF
>TRBV27|TRBJ2-1
CASRRLAGAGNEQFF
>TRBV2|TRBJ1-2
CASSAQGYGYTF
>TRBV29-1|TRBJ2-3
CSGGEWADTQYF
>TRBV7-9|TRBJ2-7
CASSPGTGTYEQYF
>TRBV30|TRBJ2-2
CAWSRFSTGELFF
>TRBV6-1|TRBJ2-1
CASSLRLFLDEQFF
>TRBV27|TRBJ2-2
CASSLARSASGELFF
>TRBV27|TRBJ2-3
CASSLSYTDTQYF
>TRBV30|TRBJ1-5
CAWSKSTGYNQPQHF
>TRBV7-3|TRBJ2-5
CASSSIAGEGETQYF
>TRBV4-2|TRBJ2-5
CASSQDNQETQYF
>TRBV7-2|TRBJ2-1
CASSLATPSSHEQFF
>TRBV29-1|TRBJ2-1
CSVETVNEQFF
>TRBV5-6|TRBJ2-7
CASSVGPYEQYF
>TRBV6-5|TRBJ2-1
CASSYDTNSYNEQFF
>TRBV5-4|TRBJ2-5
CASSSPSGKETQYF
>TRBV29-1|TRBJ2-3
CSVNGLAGGTDTQYF
>TRBV6-1|TRBJ2-7
CASSDNGWTDSYEQYF
>TRBV7-9|TRBJ2-1
CASSLGRYNEQFF
>TRBV29-1|TRBJ2-5
CTTEDRARETQYF
>TRBV7-9|TRBJ2-7
CASSSAAAEQYF
>TRBV5-1|TRBJ2-7
CASAGQVSGVSYEQYF
>TRBV29-1|TRBJ2-7
CSARTSGRGEQYF
>TRBV6-5|TRBJ2-5
CASSQRRGGQYF
>TRBV7-9|TRBJ1-2
CASTWGNGYTF
>TRBV4-1|TRBJ1-5
CASSQDQARDQPQHF
>TRBV30|TRBJ1-5
CAWSSGRRLQPQHF
>TRBV4-1|TRBJ2-1
CASSRISGLADNEQFF
>TRBV23-1|TRBJ2-7
CASSVGGQDLSYEQYF
>TRBV30|TRBJ1-2
CAWSVRARGLNYGYTF
>TRBV5-1|TRBJ2-5
CASRNGPQETQYF
>TRBV5-1|TRBJ2-5
CASSGQARETQYF
>TRBV29-1|TRBJ2-2
CSGGEDGTGELFF
>TRBV27|TRBJ2-7
CASSLQGPSYEQYF
>TRBV30|TRBJ1-2
CAWSVGQGALGYTF
>TRBV5-1|TRBJ2-7
CASTSSAGAYEQYF
>TRBV28|TRBJ2-7
CAITSRPGTGAGEQYF
>TRBV5-1|TRBJ2-6
CASSVDPTGANVLTF
>TRBV30|TRBJ1-2
CAWMRLREGTGGHHGYTF
>TRBV5-1|TRBJ2-1
CASSFSNPGNNEQFF
>TRBV29-1|TRBJ2-5
CSVAPGRQETQYF
>TRBV29-1|TRBJ2-1
CSVIAGASYNEQFF
>TRBV28|TRBJ1-5
CASSLQGAHQPQHF